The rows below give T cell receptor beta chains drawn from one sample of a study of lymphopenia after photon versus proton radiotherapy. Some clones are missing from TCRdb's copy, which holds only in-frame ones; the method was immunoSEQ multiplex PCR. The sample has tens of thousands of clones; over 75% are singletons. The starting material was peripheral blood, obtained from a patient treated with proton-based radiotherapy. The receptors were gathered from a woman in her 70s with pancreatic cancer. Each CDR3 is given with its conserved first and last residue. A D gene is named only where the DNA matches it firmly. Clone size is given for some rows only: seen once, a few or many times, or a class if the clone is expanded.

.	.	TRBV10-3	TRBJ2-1	CAIAGIAYNEQFF	TGTGCCATCGCGGGGATAGCCTACAATGAGCAGTTCTTC
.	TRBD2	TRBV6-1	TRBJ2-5	CASSEATSGRAQGETQYF	TGTGCCAGCAGTGAAGCGACTAGCGGGAGGGCCCAGGGAGAGACCCAGTACTTC
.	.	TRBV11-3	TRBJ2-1	CASSPTPYEQFF	TGTGCCAGCAGCCCCACTCCCTATGAGCAGTTCTTC
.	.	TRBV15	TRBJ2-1	CATSRGSGDTYNEQFF	TGTGCCACCAGCAGAGGTTCGGGGGACACCTACAATGAGCAGTTCTTC
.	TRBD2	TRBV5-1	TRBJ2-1	CASSFGSGSHEQFF	TGCGCCAGCAGCTTCGGTAGCGGGAGCCATGAGCAGTTCTTC
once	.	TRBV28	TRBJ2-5	CASSLFGTGPQETQYF	TGTGCCAGCAGTTTATTCGGGACGGGACCCCAAGAGACCCAGTACTTC
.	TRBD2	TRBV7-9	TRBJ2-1	CASSFPLAGDPNEQFF	TGTGCCAGCAGCTTTCCTTTAGCGGGAGACCCGAATGAGCAGTTCTTC
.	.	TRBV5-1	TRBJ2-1	CASSVEGGSYNEQFF	TGCGCCAGCAGCGTGGAAGGTGGCTCCTACAATGAGCAGTTCTTC
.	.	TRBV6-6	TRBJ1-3	CASTGSNTIYF	TGTGCCAGCACTGGTTCGAACACCATATATTTT
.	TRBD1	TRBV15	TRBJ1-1	CATSGPGQGRKAFF	TGTGCCACCAGCGGTCCCGGACAGGGGCGAAAAGCTTTCTTT
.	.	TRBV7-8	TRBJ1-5	CASSRQGNQPQHF	TGTGCCAGCAGCCGACAGGGCAATCAGCCCCAGCATTTT
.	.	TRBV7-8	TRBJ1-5	CASRRGRGNQPQHF	TGTGCCAGCAGAAGAGGGCGGGGCAATCAGCCCCAGCATTTT
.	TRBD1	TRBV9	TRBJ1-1	CASSVEQGAGTEAFF	TGTGCCAGCAGCGTAGAACAGGGGGCCGGCACTGAAGCTTTCTTT
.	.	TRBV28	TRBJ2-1	CASSSPALGGHNEQFF	TGTGCCAGCAGTTCCCCCGCGCTAGGGGGACACAATGAGCAGTTCTTC
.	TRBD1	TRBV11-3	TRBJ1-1	CASSLPRDRGRLSTEAFF	TGTGCCAGCAGCTTACCCAGAGACAGGGGGCGTCTTAGCACTGAAGCTTTCTTT
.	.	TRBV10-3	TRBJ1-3	CAISPQGSGPGNTIYF	TGTGCCATCAGTCCGCAGGGTTCCGGCCCCGGAAACACCATATATTTT
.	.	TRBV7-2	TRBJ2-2	CASSSGRRDTGELFF	TGTGCCAGCAGCTCGGGTAGGCGGGACACCGGGGAGCTGTTTTTT
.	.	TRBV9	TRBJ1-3	CASSVTPDPKDIYF	TGTGCCAGCAGCGTAACCCCGGACCCCAAGGACATATATTTT
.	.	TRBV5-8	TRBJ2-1	CASSYPGNYNEQFF	TGTGCCAGCAGTTATCCGGGAAACTACAATGAGCAGTTCTTC
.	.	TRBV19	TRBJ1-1	CASTNRTELNTEAFF	TGTGCCAGTACCAACCGGACCGAATTGAACACTGAAGCTTTCTTT
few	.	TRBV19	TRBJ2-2	CATKPQGNTGELFF	TGTGCCACCAAGCCCCAGGGGAACACCGGGGAGCTGTTTTTT
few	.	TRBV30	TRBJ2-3	CAWSVSARGGTQYF	TGTGCCTGGAGTGTTTCGGCCAGGGGTGGTACGCAGTATTTT
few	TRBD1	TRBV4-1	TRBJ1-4	CASSQIKIWTGQGPEKLFF	TGCGCCAGCAGCCAAATTAAAATCTGGACAGGCCAAGGGCCGGAAAAACTGTTTTTT